This record looks at one TCR beta chain sequence and its context. These data belong to a study of CD8+ T cells in alopecia areata. It was cDNA, reverse transcribed from extracted RNA, that served as the sequencing template. Produced via immunoSEQ multiplex PCR; TCRdb's table is partial and in-frame only. The sample has approximately 180,000 clones, roughly 60% seen once. This specimen was CD4+ T cells sorted from blood, taken at week 0. The clonotype was recovered from a human donor with alopecia areata.

The CDR3 nucleotides read TGCGCCAGCAGCCAAGTAAACATTTTGTCCTACAATGAGCAGTTCTTC. It translates to CASSQVNILSYNEQFF. The rearrangement uses TRBV4-1 and TRBJ2-1; no reliable D call. Germline loops: CDR1 MGHRA, CDR2 YSYEKL. The CDR3 is 16 residues long. Trimming left V 1 base short and J 1 base short, with 11 bases between.